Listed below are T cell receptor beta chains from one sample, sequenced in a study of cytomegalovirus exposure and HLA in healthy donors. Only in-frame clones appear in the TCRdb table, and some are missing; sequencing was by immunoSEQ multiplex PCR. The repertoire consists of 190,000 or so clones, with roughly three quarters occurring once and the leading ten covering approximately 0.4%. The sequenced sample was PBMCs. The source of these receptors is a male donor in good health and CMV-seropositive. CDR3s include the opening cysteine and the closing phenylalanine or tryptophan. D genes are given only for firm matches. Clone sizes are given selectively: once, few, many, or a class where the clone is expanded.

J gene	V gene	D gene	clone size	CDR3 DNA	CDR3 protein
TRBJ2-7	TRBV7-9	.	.	TGTGCCACCATTGGCCACTACGAGCAGTACTTC	CATIGHYEQYF
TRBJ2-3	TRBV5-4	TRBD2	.	TGTGCCAGCAGCACCAGGACTAGCGGGGATACGCAGTATTTT	CASSTRTSGDTQYF
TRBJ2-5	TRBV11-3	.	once	TGTGCCAGCAGCCGGACAGTAAAAGAGACCCAGTACTTC	CASSRTVKETQYF
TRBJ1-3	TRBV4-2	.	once	TGTGCCAGCAGCCAAGATTTCACAGGGAGTCAGGACACCATATATTTT	CASSQDFTGSQDTIYF
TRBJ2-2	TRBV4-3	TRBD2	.	TGCGCCAGCAGCCGCTCATCCGGGGGGGCCGCCGGGGAGCTGTTTTTT	CASSRSSGGAAGELFF
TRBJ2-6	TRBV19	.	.	TGTGCCAGTAGTATGTATCAGGGCCGGAGCTCTGGGGCCAACGTCCTGACTTTC	CASSMYQGRSSGANVLTF
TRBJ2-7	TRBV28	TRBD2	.	TGTGCCACCATCGTTAGCGGGAGTCGGTACGAGCAGTACTTC	CATIVSGSRYEQYF
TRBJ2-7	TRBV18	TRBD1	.	TGTGCCAGCTCACCGGGCTTGACAGGGAATGAGCAGTACTTC	CASSPGLTGNEQYF
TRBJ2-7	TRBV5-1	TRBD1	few	TGCGCCAGCAGATTTGGGACAGCGAACTCCTACGAGCAGTACTTC	CASRFGTANSYEQYF
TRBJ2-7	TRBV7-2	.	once	TGTGCCAGCAGCCCCCAGGGGAACGAGCAGTACTTC	CASSPQGNEQYF
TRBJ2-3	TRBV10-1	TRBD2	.	TGCGCCAGCAGTCTGGGAAACGGACTAGCGGGAGGTGGCACAGATACGCAGTATTTT	CASSLGNGLAGGGTDTQYF
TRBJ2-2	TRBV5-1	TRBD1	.	TGCGCCAGCAGCCTGGACCCGGGACAGGGGGCCCGAGTCACCGGGGAGCTGTTTTTT	CASSLDPGQGARVTGELFF
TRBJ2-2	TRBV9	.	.	TGTGCCAGCAGCGTCACCCCGGGGCCTGGAGGGAGGTCCGGGGAGCTGTTTTTT	CASSVTPGPGGRSGELFF
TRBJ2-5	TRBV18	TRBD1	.	TGTGCCAGCTCACCGAAAGGGGGCATCCAGACCCAGTACTTC	CASSPKGGIQTQYF
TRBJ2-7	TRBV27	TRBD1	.	TGTGCCAGCAGTCCAGGGGGCAACTCCTACGAGCAGTACTTC	CASSPGGNSYEQYF
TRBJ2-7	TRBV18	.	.	TGTGCCAGCTCACCAACGCGGGCGAACGAGCAGTACTTC	CASSPTRANEQYF
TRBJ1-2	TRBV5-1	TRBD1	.	TGCGCCAGCAGCCCAACGGGACAGGGGGCGTTTGGCTACACCTTC	CASSPTGQGAFGYTF
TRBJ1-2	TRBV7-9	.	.	TGTGCCAGCAGCTTTGCCGACAGGAACTATGGCTACACCTTC	CASSFADRNYGYTF
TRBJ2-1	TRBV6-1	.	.	TGTGCCACGGAGGGAGGCGGCCCCAATGAGCAGTTCTTC	CATEGGGPNEQFF
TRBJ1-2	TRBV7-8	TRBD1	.	TGTGCCAGCAGCTCCCGGGACAGGGACCATGGCTACACCTTC	CASSSRDRDHGYTF
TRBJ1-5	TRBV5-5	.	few	TGTGCCAGCAGCTTGTTCAGGGCTACTCAGCCCCAGCATTTT	CASSLFRATQPQHF
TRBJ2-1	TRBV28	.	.	TGTGCCAGCAGTTTATCGCGCGATCTGCGGGATGAGCAGTTCTTC	CASSLSRDLRDEQFF